The sequence of this TCR beta chain was determined in a study of T cells of healthy individuals. V dropped 6 bases and J dropped 4 bases, with 15 bases sitting between them. The CDR3 is 14 amino acids. This clonotype was recorded at least ten times. Via MiXCR, TCRdb re-called the 5' RACE reads, giving one row per CDR3 protein. The sample lists under 70,000 distinct CDR3 sequences, roughly 15% occurring once. The sequence was collected from a human donor in good health. The genes are TRBV12-3 or TRBV12-4 and TRBJ1-2; D is perhaps TRBD1 (6 bases). Here the CDR3 reads CASSPTGRPYGYTF. CDR3 DNA sequence: TGTGCCAGCAGCCCGACAGGCCGCCCCTATGGCTACACCTTC.